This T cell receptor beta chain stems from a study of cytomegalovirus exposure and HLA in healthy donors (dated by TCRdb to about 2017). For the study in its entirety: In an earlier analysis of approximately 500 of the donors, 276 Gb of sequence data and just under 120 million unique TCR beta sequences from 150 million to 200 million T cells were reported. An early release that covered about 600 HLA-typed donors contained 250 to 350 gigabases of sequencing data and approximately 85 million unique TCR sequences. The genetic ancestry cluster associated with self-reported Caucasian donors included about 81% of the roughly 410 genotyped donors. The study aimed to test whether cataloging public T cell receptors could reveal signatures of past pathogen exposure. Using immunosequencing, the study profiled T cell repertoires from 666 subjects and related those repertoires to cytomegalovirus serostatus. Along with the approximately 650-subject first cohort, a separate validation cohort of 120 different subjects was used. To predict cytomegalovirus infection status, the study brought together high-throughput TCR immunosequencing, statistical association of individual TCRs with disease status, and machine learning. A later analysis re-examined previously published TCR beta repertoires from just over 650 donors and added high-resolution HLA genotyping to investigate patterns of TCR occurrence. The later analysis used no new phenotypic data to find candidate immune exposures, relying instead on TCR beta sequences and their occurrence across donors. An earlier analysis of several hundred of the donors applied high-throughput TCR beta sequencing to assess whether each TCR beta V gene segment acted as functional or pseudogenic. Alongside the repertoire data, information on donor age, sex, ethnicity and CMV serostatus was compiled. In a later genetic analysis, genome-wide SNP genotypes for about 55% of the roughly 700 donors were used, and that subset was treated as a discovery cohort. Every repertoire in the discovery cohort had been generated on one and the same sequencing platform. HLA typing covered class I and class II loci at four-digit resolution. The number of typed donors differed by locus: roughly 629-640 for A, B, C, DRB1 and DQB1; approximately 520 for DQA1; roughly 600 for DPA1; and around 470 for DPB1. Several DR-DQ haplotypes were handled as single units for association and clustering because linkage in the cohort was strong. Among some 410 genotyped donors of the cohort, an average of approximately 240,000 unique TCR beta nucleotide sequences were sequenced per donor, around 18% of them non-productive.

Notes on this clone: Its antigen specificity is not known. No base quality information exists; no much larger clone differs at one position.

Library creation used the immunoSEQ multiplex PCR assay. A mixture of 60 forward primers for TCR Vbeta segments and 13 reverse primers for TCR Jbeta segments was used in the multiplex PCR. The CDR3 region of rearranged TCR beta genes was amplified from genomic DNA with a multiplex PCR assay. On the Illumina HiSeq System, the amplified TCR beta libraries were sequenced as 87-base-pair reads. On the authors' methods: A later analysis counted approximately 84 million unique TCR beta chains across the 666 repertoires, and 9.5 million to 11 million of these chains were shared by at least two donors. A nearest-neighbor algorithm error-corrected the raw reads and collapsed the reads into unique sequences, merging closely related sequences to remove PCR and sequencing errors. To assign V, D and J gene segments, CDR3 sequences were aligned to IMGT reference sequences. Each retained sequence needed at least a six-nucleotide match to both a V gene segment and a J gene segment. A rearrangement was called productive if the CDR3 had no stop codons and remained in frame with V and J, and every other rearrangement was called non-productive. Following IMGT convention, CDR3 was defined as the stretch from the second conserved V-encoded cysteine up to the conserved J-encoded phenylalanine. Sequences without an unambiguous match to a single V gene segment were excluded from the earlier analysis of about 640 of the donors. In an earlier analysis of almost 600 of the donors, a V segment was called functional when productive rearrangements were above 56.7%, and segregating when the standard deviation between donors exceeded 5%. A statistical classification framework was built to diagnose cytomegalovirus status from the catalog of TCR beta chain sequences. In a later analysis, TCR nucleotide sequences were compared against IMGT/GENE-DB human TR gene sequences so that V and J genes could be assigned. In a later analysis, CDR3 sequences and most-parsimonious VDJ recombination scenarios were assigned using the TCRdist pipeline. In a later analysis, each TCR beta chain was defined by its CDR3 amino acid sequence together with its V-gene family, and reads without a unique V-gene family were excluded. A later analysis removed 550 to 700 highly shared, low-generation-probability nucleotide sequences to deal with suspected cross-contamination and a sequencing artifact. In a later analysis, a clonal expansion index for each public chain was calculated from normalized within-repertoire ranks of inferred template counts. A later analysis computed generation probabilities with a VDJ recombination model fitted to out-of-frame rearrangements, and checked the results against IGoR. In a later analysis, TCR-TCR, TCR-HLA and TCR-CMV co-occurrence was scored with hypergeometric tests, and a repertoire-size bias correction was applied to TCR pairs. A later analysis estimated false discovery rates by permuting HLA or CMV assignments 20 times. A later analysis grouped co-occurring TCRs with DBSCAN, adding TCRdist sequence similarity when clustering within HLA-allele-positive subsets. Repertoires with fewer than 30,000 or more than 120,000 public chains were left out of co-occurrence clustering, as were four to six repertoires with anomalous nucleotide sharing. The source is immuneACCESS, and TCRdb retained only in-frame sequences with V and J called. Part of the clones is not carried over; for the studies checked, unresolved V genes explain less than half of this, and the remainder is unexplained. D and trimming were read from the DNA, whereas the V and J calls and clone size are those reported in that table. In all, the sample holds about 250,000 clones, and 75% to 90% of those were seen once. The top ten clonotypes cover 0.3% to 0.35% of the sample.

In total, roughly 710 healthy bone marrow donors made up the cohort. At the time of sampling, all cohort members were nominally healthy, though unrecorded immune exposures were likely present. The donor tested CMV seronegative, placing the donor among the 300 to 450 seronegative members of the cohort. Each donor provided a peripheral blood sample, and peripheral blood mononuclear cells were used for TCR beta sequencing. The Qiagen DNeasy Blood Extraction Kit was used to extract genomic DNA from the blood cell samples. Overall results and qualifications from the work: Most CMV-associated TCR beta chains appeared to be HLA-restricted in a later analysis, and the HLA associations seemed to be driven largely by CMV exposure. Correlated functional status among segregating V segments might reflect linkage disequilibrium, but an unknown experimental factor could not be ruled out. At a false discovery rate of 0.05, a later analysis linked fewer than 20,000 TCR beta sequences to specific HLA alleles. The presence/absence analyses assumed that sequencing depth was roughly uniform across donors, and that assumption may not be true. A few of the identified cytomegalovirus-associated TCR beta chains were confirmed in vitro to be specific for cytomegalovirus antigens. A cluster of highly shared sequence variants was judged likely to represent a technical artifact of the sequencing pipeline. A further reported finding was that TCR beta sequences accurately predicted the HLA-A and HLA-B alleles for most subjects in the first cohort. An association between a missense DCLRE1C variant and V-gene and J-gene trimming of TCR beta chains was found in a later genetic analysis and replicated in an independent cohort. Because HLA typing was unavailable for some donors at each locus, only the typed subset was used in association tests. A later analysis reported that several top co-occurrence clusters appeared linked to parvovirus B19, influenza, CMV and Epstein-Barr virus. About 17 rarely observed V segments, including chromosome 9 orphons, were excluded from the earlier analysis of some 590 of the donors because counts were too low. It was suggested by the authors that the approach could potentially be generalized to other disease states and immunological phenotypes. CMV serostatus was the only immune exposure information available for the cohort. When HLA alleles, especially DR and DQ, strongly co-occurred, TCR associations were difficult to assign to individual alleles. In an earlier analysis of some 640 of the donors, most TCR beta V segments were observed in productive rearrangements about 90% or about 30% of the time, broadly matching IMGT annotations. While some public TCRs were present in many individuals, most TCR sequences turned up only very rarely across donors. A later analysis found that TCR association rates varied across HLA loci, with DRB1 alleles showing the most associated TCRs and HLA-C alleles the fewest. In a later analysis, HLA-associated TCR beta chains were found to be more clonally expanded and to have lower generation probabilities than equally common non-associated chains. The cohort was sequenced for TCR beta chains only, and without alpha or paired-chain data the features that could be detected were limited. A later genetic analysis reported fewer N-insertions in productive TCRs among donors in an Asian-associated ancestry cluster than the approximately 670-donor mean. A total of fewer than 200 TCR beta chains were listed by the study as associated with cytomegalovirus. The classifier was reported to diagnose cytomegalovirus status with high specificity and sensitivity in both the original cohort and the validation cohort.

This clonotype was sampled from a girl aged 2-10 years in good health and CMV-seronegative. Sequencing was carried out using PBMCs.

Here is the DNA: TGTGCCAGTATGGATGCAGGGGGCACGAAGACCCAGTACTTC. This gives the protein CASMDAGGTKTQYF. The chain was built from TRBV19 and TRBJ2-5, and 8 junctional nucleotides match TRBD1. The CDR3, cysteine through phenylalanine, is 14 amino acids long. The sequence is cut down to CDR3 DNA, 42 bases in frame from base 1. Trimming takes 7 bases off V and 6 bases off J; junction bases not matched to a gene: 10. In the germline V gene (reference sequence), CDR1 corresponds to LNHDA and CDR2 to SQIVND.